The next 27 T cell receptor beta chains were all read from a single sample in a study of T cells after yellow fever vaccination. A single record per CDR3 protein comes from TCRdb applying MiXCR to the 5' RACE reads. The repertoire consists of 350,000 to 450,000 distinct CDR3 sequences, with around a sixth occurring once and the leading ten covering 18%. The sequenced sample was PBMCs, obtained before the yellow fever booster vaccination. The origin of the receptors is a man between 18 and 35 years old who received the YFV17D yellow fever vaccine.

The sample holds a few counts of this clonotype. The CDR3 coding sequence is TGTGCCAGCAGTACCACGATTATGAACACTGAAGCTTTCTTT. It yields the protein CASSTTIMNTEAFF. This chain connects TRBV27 to TRBJ1-1; no clear D. Trimming shortened V by 5 bases and J by 0 bases, and 10 bases separated the two germline ends. There are 14 residues in the CDR3. Germline lookup yields CDR1 MNHEY and CDR2 SMNVEV (reference sequence).

This clonotype turned up a few times. J is TRBJ2-7 and V is TRBV20-1; D may correspond to TRBD1 or TRBD2 (6 bases each). From germline, CDR1 is DFQATT and CDR2 SNEGSKA (reference sequence). The CDR3 contains 13 residues. V shed 3 bases and J shed 2 bases, with 11 bases lying between them. The CDR3 reads CSAREGGAYEQYF. Written as DNA, the CDR3 is TGCAGTGCTAGGGAGGGGGGCGCCTACGAGCAGTACTTC.

This clonotype was detected a few times. The chain is built from TRBV6-2 or TRBV6-3 and TRBJ2-5, with unresolved D. The CDR3 is 11 amino acids. V was cut by 6 bases and J by 5 bases, with 7 bases left in between. The V gene's germline CDR1 is MNHEY and CDR2 SVGEGT. The DNA for the CDR3 is TGTGCCAGCAGCAGCTATGAGACCCAGTACTTC. Encoded protein: CASSSYETQYF.

V gene TRBV11-2 combines with J gene TRBJ1-6; D unresolved. The CDR3 runs 13 residues. The V end was cut by 3 bases, the J end by 10 bases, with 10 bases between. CDR1 SGHAT and CDR2 FQNNGV come from the germline V gene. This CDR3 reads CASSFQGSSPLHF. The CDR3 region has the DNA TGTGCCAGCAGCTTTCAAGGGTCCTCACCCCTCCACTTT.

The chain carries TRBV10-3 and TRBJ1-2, with 9 bases identical to TRBD1. The junction had 5 bases not matched to a gene; V was cut back by 6 bases and J by 6 bases. Germline lookup yields CDR1 ENHRY and CDR2 SYGVKD. CDR3 size: 13 residues. CDR3 nucleotides: TGTGCCATCAGCCCTACAGGGGGCGATGGCTACACCTTC. As protein: CAISPTGGDGYTF.

The V and J genes are TRBV5-1 and TRBJ2-3; D unresolved. The CDR3 sequence is 13 residues long. The V end lost 4 bases, the J end lost 3 bases, and 9 bases lay between the germline ends. From germline, CDR1 is SGHRS and CDR2 YFSETQ. The CDR3 region is CASSGLVTDTQYF. Here the CDR3 DNA reads TGCGCCAGCAGCGGGTTAGTAACAGATACGCAGTATTTT.

This clonotype was recorded a few times. CDR3 coding DNA: TGTGCCAGCAGCCCCCGGGACAGGGGAGGTGATGAGCAGTTCTTC. Amino acids: CASSPRDRGGDEQFF. J is TRBJ2-1 and V is TRBV7-9; 10 positions agree with TRBD1. V shed 5 bases and J 8 bases; nucleotides not matched to a gene: 9. The CDR3 has 15 amino acids. Germline CDR1 reads SEHNR; CDR2 reads FQNEAQ (reference sequence).

V usage is TRBV15 and J usage is TRBJ1-6, with D maybe TRBD1 (6 bases). V was pared by 2 bases and J by 11 bases, with 10 bases between. Looked up from germline, CDR1 is LNHNV and CDR2 is YYDKDF (reference sequence). The CDR3 is made up of 13 amino acids. The CDR3 DNA reads TGTGCCACCAGCAGACAGGGGTCGGCACCCCTCCACTTT. Protein sequence: CATSRQGSAPLHF.

The chain combines TRBV24-1 with TRBJ1-2; 8 nucleotides match TRBD1. The CDR3 is made up of 15 amino acids. Trimming took 3 bases from V and 4 from J; bases not matched to a gene: 6. Germline CDR1 reads KGHDR; CDR2 reads SFDVKD. The CDR3 nucleotides read TGTGCCACCAGTGATGGAGGGACAGGATCCTATGGCTACACCTTC. Its protein product is CATSDGGTGSYGYTF.

V usage is TRBV5-4 and J usage is TRBJ2-1; 8 bases match TRBD2. The J segment lost 1 base and the V segment lost 6 bases, leaving 12 bases of the junction unmatched. The germline gives CDR1 SGHNT, CDR2 YYREEE (reference sequence). The CDR3 runs 17 residues. The CDR3 loop is CASNYWGIAGSYNEQFF. CDR3 sequence (DNA): TGTGCCAGCAACTACTGGGGGATAGCGGGATCCTACAATGAGCAGTTCTTC.

The table lists this clonotype with a count of one. This sequence joins TRBV7-6 and TRBJ2-2; 9 nucleotides align to TRBD1. The CDR3 is 15 amino acids. V shed 10 bases and J 5 bases; nucleotides not matched to a gene: 11. From germline, CDR1 is SGHVS and CDR2 FNYEAQ. DNA for the CDR3: TGTGCCACCAAAAAAACAGGGGGCTATACCGGGGAGCTGTTTTTT. Protein: CATKKTGGYTGELFF.

There are a few counts of this clonotype. The chain joins TRBV6-6 to TRBJ2-7, with D perhaps matching TRBD1 (6 bases). CDR1 and CDR2 from the germline V gene are MNHNY and SVGAGI (reference sequence). This CDR3 contains 13 residues. Trimming took off 5 bases at V and 2 bases at J, with 10 bases between the two ends. The CDR3 DNA reads TGTGCCAGCAGTCCCGGACAGCCCTACGAGCAGTACGTC. Translation: CASSPGQPYEQYV.

This clonotype was observed a few times. This chain uses TRBV11-2 with TRBJ2-1; D may be TRBD1 (6 bases). Trimming shortened V by 6 bases and J by 1 base, and 10 bases separated the two germline ends. Germline V gene sequence: CDR1 SGHAT, CDR2 FQNNGV. CDR3 size: 14 residues. The CDR3: CASSQGFSYNEQFF. In DNA, the CDR3 is TGTGCCAGCAGTCAGGGGTTTTCCTACAATGAGCAGTTCTTC.

The CDR3 loop is CASSPFAGGWTDTQYF. Here the CDR3 DNA reads TGTGCCAGCAGCCCTTTTGCGGGGGGCTGGACAGATACGCAGTATTTT. The V call is TRBV2, the J call TRBJ2-3; 8 positions match TRBD2. The CDR3 has 16 residues. V shed 6 bases and J 3 bases; nucleotides not matched to a gene: 11. CDR1 and CDR2 (germline): SNHLY, FYNNEI.

In this sample, this clonotype turned up once. The V call is TRBV3-1, the J call TRBJ2-5; 12 bases line up with TRBD2. The V and J ends lost 0 bases and 4 bases, in that order; junction bases with no gene match: 12. The germline V gene has CDR1 LGHDT and CDR2 YNNKEL (reference sequence). This CDR3 is 19 amino acids long. The DNA of the CDR3 is TGTGCCAGCAGCCAAGATCGACTAGCGGGGGACCCGGGTGGAGAGACCCAGTACTTC. Translating gives CASSQDRLAGDPGGETQYF.

This clonotype was counted between two and nine times. V is TRBV20-1 and J is TRBJ1-6; D is ambiguous. The CDR3 totals 14 residues. Germline CDR1 and CDR2: DFQATT and SNEGSKA (reference sequence). Trimming pared 1 base from V and 10 bases from J, leaving 14 bases between. In nucleotides, the CDR3 is TGCAGTGCTAGAGGAGGTAGTGTAAAGTCACCCCTCCACTTT. Translating gives CSARGGSVKSPLHF.

The chain couples TRBV5-1 to TRBJ1-2; perhaps TRBD1 as D (6 bases). The germline CDR1 and CDR2 sequences are SGHRS and YFSETQ. Trimming cost V 2 bases and J 4 bases, with 12 bases left between them. The CDR3 is 14 residues long. In nucleotides, the CDR3 is TGCGCCAGCAGCTTATACATGGACAGCTATGGCTACACCTTC. It yields the protein CASSLYMDSYGYTF.

This clonotype was seen only a few times. CDR3 DNA: TGCGCCAGCAGCTCCGGGCGAGGTGGGTCGGACACCATATATTTT. Its translation: CASSSGRGGSDTIYF. The chain links TRBV5-1 to TRBJ1-3; D is unresolved. V lost 3 bases and J 8 bases, leaving 18 bases between the germline ends. Germline V gene sequence: CDR1 SGHRS, CDR2 YFSETQ. The length of the CDR3 is 15 residues.

The rearrangement uses TRBV15 and TRBJ2-4; a weak D match, TRBD1 (6 bases). Trimming stripped 6 bases from V and 1 base from J, with 16 bases between. The CDR3 runs 16 residues. Germline V CDR1 and CDR2: LNHNV, YYDKDF (reference sequence). CDR3 protein: CATRASQGQAKNIQYF. The CDR3 bases are TGTGCCACCAGAGCGAGTCAGGGGCAGGCCAAAAACATTCAGTACTTC.

This clonotype was observed a handful of times. V is TRBV7-2 and J is TRBJ1-5, with unresolved D. This CDR3 is 14 amino acids long. The V end was cut by 3 bases, the J end by 6 bases, with 12 bases between. Germline V gene lookup returns CDR1 SGHTA and CDR2 FQGNSA. The CDR3, as DNA: TGTGCCAGCAGCTTTCGTAACCGGGGTCAGCCCCAGCATTTT. This gives the protein CASSFRNRGQPQHF.

This clonotype was observed a few times. The chain has TRBV29-1 and TRBJ2-5; TRBD1 matches 8 bases. CDR3 length: 13 residues. CDR1 is SQVTM, CDR2 ANQGSEA, per germline. Trimming removed 3 bases from V and 4 bases from J; junction bases left unmatched: 4. The CDR3 DNA is TGCAGCGTTGAGGACAGGGTGGGAGAGACCCAGTACTTC. It encodes CSVEDRVGETQYF. The entire variable domain, with the rest obtained from reference TRBV29-1 and TRBJ2-5, is as follows: SAVISQKPSRDICQRGTSLTIQCQVDSQVTMMFWYRQQPGQSLTLIATANQGSEATYESGFVIDKFPISRPNLTFSTLTVSNMSPEDSSIYLCSVEDRVGETQYFGPGTRLLVL.

This clonotype was seen many times. The genes are TRBV20-1 and TRBJ2-7; 8 bases match TRBD1. The CDR3 extends over 15 amino acids. Germline V lookup: CDR1 DFQATT, CDR2 SNEGSKA (reference sequence). The junction had 7 bases not matched to a gene; V was cut back by 3 bases and J by 0 bases. CDR3 protein: CSASPGTGGSYEQYF. As DNA, the CDR3 is TGCAGTGCTAGCCCCGGGACAGGAGGCTCCTACGAGCAGTACTTC.

The rearrangement links TRBV28 to TRBJ2-1, with D unclear. This CDR3 has 15 residues. The V end was cut by 5 bases, the J end by 4 bases, with 15 bases between. Germline V gene lookup returns CDR1 MDHEN and CDR2 SYDVKM. CDR3 coding DNA: TGTGCCAGCAGTCGTAGACCTTTGCGTTACAATGAGCAGTTCTTC. Amino acid sequence: CASSRRPLRYNEQFF.

This clonotype was counted only a few times. V gene TRBV5-6 combines with J gene TRBJ2-5, with D possibly being TRBD2 (6 bases). CDR1 and CDR2 from the germline V gene are SGHDT and YYEEEE. The V end was cut by 4 bases, the J end by 3 bases, with 13 bases between. The CDR3 is made up of 14 amino acids. DNA for the CDR3: TGTGCCAGCAGCCCCGGAGGGGCCGAAGAGACCCAGTACTTC. It encodes CASSPGGAEETQYF.

The rearrangement uses TRBV5-1 and TRBJ1-2, with 9 bases fitting TRBD1. The ends lost 6 bases at V and 13 bases at J; junction bases unmatched: 22. The germline CDR1 and CDR2 sequences are SGHRS and YFSETQ. The CDR3 length is 16 residues. CDR3 protein: CASTKSPGQGRMVGTF. The CDR3 DNA sequence: TGCGCCAGCACTAAGTCCCCGGGACAGGGAAGAATGGTGGGCACCTTC.

This clonotype was observed a few times. V gene TRBV11-2 combines with J gene TRBJ2-1, with 12 bases fitting TRBD2. After removal of 5 bases from V and 6 bases from J, the junction contained 5 bases not matched to a gene. Germline CDR1 is SGHAT and CDR2 is FQNNGV. CDR3 length: 15 amino acids. The CDR3 DNA reads TGTGCCAGCAGCCCACGACTAGCGGGGGCCAATGAGCAGTTCTTC. Translated: CASSPRLAGANEQFF.

CDR3 bases: TGTGCCAGCAGCAAGAGAACAGCGGGGGCGGTGGAGACCCAGTACTTC. Translated: CASSKRTAGAVETQYF. The chain combines TRBV21-1 with TRBJ2-5; the DNA was not compared with TRBD1, the D call given in the table. TRBV21-1 constitutes a pseudogene. This CDR3 region has 16 residues.